Each of the 14 T cell receptor beta chains below was sequenced from the same sample in a study of blood T cell repertoires in COVID-19. Assay: immunoSEQ multiplex PCR; the TCRdb copy retains only in-frame clones and omits some. Of around 110,000 clones listed, approximately 78% were seen once; the top ten hold 7% to 9%. Sequencing was done on a sample of peripheral blood. The receptors come from a man aged 65 to 85 with acute or convalescent COVID-19.

The chain couples TRBV7-3 to TRBJ2-2, with 8 bases aligning to TRBD1. The CDR3 has 16 residues. The germline gives CDR1 SGHTA, CDR2 FQGTGA. Germline trimming cut 5 bases from V and 4 bases from J; bases unmatched to any gene: 9. CDR3 sequence (DNA): TGTGCCAGCAGCCGCGGACAGGGAGGTGCCACCGGGGAGCTGTTTTTT. This sequence encodes CASSRGQGGATGELFF.

The chain combines TRBV5-5 with TRBJ2-7; D is possibly TRBD2 (6 bases). Germline CDR1 is SGHKS and CDR2 is YYEKEE (reference sequence). CDR3 length: 16 amino acids. Trimming pared 0 bases from V and 7 bases from J, leaving 20 bases between. CDR3 nucleotides: TGTGCCAGCAGCTTGGGATTGACGGGAGTCTACGCGGAGCAGTACTTC. Protein sequence: CASSLGLTGVYAEQYF. Drawing the rest from reference TRBV5-5 and TRBJ2-7, the complete variable domain is DAGVTQSPTHLIKTRGQQVTLRCSPISGHKSVSWYQQVLGQGPQFIFQYYEKEERGRGNFPDRFSARQFPNYSSELNVNALLLGDSALYLCASSLGLTGVYAEQYFGPGTRLTVT.

This rearrangement joins TRBV19 to TRBJ2-7; the D gene is possibly TRBD1 (6 bases). The CDR3 consists of 14 residues. Germline lookup yields CDR1 LNHDA and CDR2 SQIVND (reference sequence). V dropped 2 bases and J dropped 3 bases, with 11 bases sitting between them. CDR3 sequence: CASSILGQNYEQYF. DNA of the CDR3: TGTGCCAGTAGTATACTTGGACAGAACTACGAGCAGTACTTC.

The rearrangement joins TRBV7-9 to TRBJ2-2, with 8 positions matching TRBD2. The CDR3 spans 16 residues. The V segment lost 6 bases and the J segment 6 bases; nucleotides outside the gene matches: 12. Germline loops: CDR1 SEHNR, CDR2 FQNEAQ (reference sequence). The CDR3 DNA follows: TGTGCCAGCAGTCGGGAGGGCCTTGGTATGGCCGGGGAGCTGTTTTTT. This gives the protein CASSREGLGMAGELFF.

The rearrangement joins TRBV3-1 (or the pseudogene TRBV3-2) to TRBJ2-1; the D gene is possibly TRBD2 (6 bases). Germline values: CDR1 LGHDT, CDR2 YNNKEL (reference sequence). Deletions cut 4 bases from V and 3 bases from J, with 10 bases between. The CDR3 spans 14 residues. CDR3 coding DNA: TGTGCCAGCAGCCCCTCCGGGGGCTACAATGAGCAGTTCTTC. This codes for CASSPSGGYNEQFF.

V usage is TRBV28 and J usage is TRBJ1-6; a weak D match, TRBD1 (5 bases). Deletions cut 6 bases from V and 0 bases from J, with 15 bases between. Germline V lookup: CDR1 MDHEN, CDR2 SYDVKM. This CDR3 comprises 17 residues. CDR3 in DNA: TGTGCCAGCAGGTTCACGGGACTGAGCTCCTATAATTCACCCCTCCACTTT. It translates to CASRFTGLSSYNSPLHF. Complete variable domain (other parts from reference TRBV28 and TRBJ1-6): DVKVTQSSRYLVKRTGEKVFLECVQDMDHENMFWYRQDPGLGLRLIYFSYDVKMKEKGDIPEGYSVSREKKERFSLILESASTNQTSMYLCASRFTGLSSYNSPLHFGNGTRLTVT.

The genes are TRBV6-2 or TRBV6-3 and TRBJ2-7, with D unclear. Germline values: CDR1 MNHEY, CDR2 SVGEGT. Trimming stripped 4 bases from V and 0 bases from J, with 7 bases between. CDR3 length equals 13 residues. The CDR3 protein is CASSSVVSYEQYF. The CDR3 DNA reads TGTGCCAGCAGTTCAGTGGTCTCCTACGAGCAGTACTTC.

The V call is TRBV6-2 or TRBV6-3, the J call TRBJ2-3; TRBD2 matches at 7 bases. V lost 2 bases to trimming and J lost 2 bases; unmatched junction nucleotides: 13. The CDR3 is made up of 18 amino acids. CDR1 is MNHEY and CDR2 is SVGEGT in the germline V gene. CDR3 nucleotides: TGTGCCAGCAGTTACGACAAACGGCGGGGGACCAACACAGATACGCAGTATTTT. Protein sequence: CASSYDKRRGTNTDTQYF.

The rearrangement joins TRBV29-1 to TRBJ1-4; D ambiguous. V gave up 4 bases and J gave up 6 bases, with 12 bases separating them. The germline gives CDR1 SQVTM, CDR2 ANQGSEA. This CDR3 spans 13 amino acids. CDR3 protein: CSVVAGGYEKLFF. The CDR3 region has the DNA TGCAGCGTTGTTGCAGGTGGCTATGAAAAACTGTTTTTT.

The chain has TRBV15 and TRBJ2-6; 9 positions match TRBD2. Trimming took 1 base from V and 1 from J; bases not matched to a gene: 5. The CDR3 has 18 residues. Germline CDR1 and CDR2: LNHNV and YYDKDF (reference sequence). CDR3: CATSRGSGSVSGANVLTF. The CDR3 region has the DNA TGTGCCACCAGCAGAGGTAGCGGGAGTGTATCTGGGGCCAACGTCCTGACTTTC.

This chain uses TRBV5-4 with TRBJ1-1; weak D call: TRBD1 (5 bases). The CDR3 consists of 15 residues. CDR1 is SGHNT and CDR2 is YYREEE in the germline V gene (reference sequence). The V end lost 1 base, the J end lost 6 bases, and 16 bases lay between the germline ends. CDR3 sequence reads: CASSLSQGLAAEAFF. CDR3 sequence (DNA): TGTGCCAGCAGCTTGTCTCAGGGCCTGGCCGCTGAAGCTTTCTTT.

In regard to this clone: Compared with germline, one end of the junction differs, possibly owing to a read error. The identical CDR3 is also encoded by other nucleotide sequences in the sample. CDR3 DNA sequence: TGTGCCAGCAGTGAATTTGGGACAAAGGACATCAACGAGCAGTACTTT. It specifies CASSEFGTKDINEQYF. This chain joins TRBV6-1 and TRBJ2-7; D might be TRBD1 (6 bases). Germline CDR1 reads MNHNS; CDR2 reads SASEGT. The CDR3 is made up of 16 amino acids.

This sequence joins TRBV12-3 or TRBV12-4 and TRBJ2-7; no definite D call. Trimming left V 1 base short and J 3 bases short, with 7 bases between. This CDR3 has 13 amino acids. CDR3 protein: CASSLVSGYEQYF. The CDR3 region has the DNA TGTGCCAGCAGTTTAGTCTCCGGCTACGAGCAGTACTTC.

CDR3 sequence reads: CASSKSVGDRGKLSGANVLTF. In DNA, the CDR3 is TGTGCCAGCAGCAAAAGTGTGGGGGACAGGGGGAAGCTCTCTGGGGCCAACGTCCTGACTTTC. The rearrangement uses TRBV21-1 and TRBJ2-6; whether TRBD1, the table's D call, matches the DNA was not checked. TRBV21-1 is a pseudogene locus. The CDR3 totals 21 residues.